These 3 T cell receptor beta chains were sequenced from one sample in a study of shared T cell receptors in the human thymus. The method was immunoSEQ multiplex PCR; TCRdb's version includes in-frame clones alone and lacks a portion of them. The sample includes about 730,000 clones, approximately 85% of them seen just once. These records were also assigned to another study, of human thymus T cells.

Specimen: thymocytes. Source of these receptors: a girl less than two years old with a congenital heart defect.

This chain joins TRBV5-4 and TRBJ2-7; 8 positions match TRBD2. Per the germline V gene, CDR1 is SGHNT and CDR2 is YYREEE (reference sequence). Trimming at V came to 2 bases and at J to 7 bases, leaving 5 bases not matched to a gene. The CDR3 is 13 residues long. CDR3 amino acids: CASSFRGGREQYF. The CDR3 nucleotides are TGTGCCAGCAGCTTCCGGGGGGGCCGGGAGCAGTACTTC.

The chain is built from TRBV6-5 and TRBJ2-7; weak D call: TRBD1 (6 bases). The CDR3 has 14 residues. V was pared by 6 bases and J by 3 bases, with 15 bases between. Germline lookup yields CDR1 MNHEY and CDR2 SVGAGI. For the CDR3, the DNA is TGTGCCAGCAGAGATGACAGGAGGAACTACGAGCAGTACTTC. As protein: CASRDDRRNYEQYF.

The genes are TRBV19 and TRBJ1-1, with 7 nucleotides matching TRBD1. Trimming took 4 bases from V and 0 from J; bases not matched to a gene: 2. The germline gives CDR1 LNHDA, CDR2 SQIVND (reference sequence). This CDR3 contains 14 residues. The CDR3 DNA reads TGTGCCAGTAGTACCGGACAGGTGAACACTGAAGCTTTCTTT. Protein sequence: CASSTGQVNTEAFF.